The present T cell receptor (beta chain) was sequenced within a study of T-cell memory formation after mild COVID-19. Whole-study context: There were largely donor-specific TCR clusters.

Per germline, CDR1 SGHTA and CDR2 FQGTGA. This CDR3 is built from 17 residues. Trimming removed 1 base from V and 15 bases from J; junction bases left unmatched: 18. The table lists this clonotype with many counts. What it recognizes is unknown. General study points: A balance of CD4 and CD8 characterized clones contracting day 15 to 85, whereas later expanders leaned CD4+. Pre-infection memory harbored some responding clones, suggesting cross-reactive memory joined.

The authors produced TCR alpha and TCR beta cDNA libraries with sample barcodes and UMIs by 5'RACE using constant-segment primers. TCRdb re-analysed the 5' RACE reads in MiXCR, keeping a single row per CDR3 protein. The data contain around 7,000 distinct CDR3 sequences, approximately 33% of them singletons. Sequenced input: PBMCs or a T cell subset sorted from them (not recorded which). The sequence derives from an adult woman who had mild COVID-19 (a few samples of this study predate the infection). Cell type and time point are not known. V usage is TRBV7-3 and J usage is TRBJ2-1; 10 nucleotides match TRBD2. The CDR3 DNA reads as TGTGCCAGCAGCTTAAATTCCCCTAGCAGCGGGGGGGTAGGTCGGTTCTTC. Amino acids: CASSLNSPSSGGVGRFF.